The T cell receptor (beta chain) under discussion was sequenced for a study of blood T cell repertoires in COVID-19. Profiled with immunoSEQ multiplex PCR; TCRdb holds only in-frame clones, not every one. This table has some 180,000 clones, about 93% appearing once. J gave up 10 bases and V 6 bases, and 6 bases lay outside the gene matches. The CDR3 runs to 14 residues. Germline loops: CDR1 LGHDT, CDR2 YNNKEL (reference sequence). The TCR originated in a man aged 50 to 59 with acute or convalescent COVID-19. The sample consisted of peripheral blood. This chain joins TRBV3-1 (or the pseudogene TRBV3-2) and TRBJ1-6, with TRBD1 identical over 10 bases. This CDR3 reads CASRRQGAESPLHF. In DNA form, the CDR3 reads TGTGCCAGCAGACGACAGGGGGCTGAGTCACCCCTCCACTTT.